The clone carrying this TCR beta chain has only a few counts. Its antigen is unidentified. The data belong to a study of CD8 T cells in ankylosing spondylitis. MiXCR, run by TCRdb on the 5' RACE reads, gives a single entry per CDR3 protein. The sample carries approximately 140,000 distinct CDR3 sequences, around 42% recorded once. Points from the study as a whole: Disease-linked clones bore a CD8+ phenotype, appearing relatively rarely in peripheral blood. Seemingly distinctive of ankylosing spondylitis blood was a TCR beta motif formed by eight highly homologous variants.

The length of the CDR3 is 9 residues. V was pared by 6 bases and J by 16 bases, with 11 bases between. CDR1 SGDLS and CDR2 YYNGEE come from the germline V gene. The sequence derives from a male donor with ankylosing spondylitis. The chain joins TRBV9 to TRBJ1-5; D remains ambiguous. The sample comprised synovial fluid, either unsorted or a sorted T cell fraction (not recorded which). The CDR3 loop is CASIRAGHF. Here the CDR3 DNA reads TGTGCCAGCATTAGGGCAGGACATTTT. The full variable domain, rest sourced from reference TRBV9 and TRBJ1-5, is DSGVTQTPKHLITATGQRVTLRCSPRSGDLSVYWYQQSLDQGLQFLIQYYNGEERAKGNILERFSAQQFPDLHSELNLSSLELGDSALYFCASIRAGHFGDGTRLSIL.